What follows describes a single T cell receptor beta chain. Its antigen is still unknown. No much larger clone is present one base from it, and per-base qualities are unavailable. Preparation of the library involved the immunoSEQ multiplex PCR assay. Entries here come from immuneACCESS through TCRdb and include only in-frame sequences with V and J called. Some clones fail to appear in such tables; in the studies checked, an unresolved V gene covers under half of the shortfall, and the cause of the remainder is unknown. The sample table holds tens of thousands of clones, of which 95% to 98% were seen once. The ten largest clones represent about 0.26% of the sample. From the germline V gene, CDR1 is SGHRS and CDR2 is YFSETQ. The CDR3 contains 14 residues, cysteine and phenylalanine counted. The kept DNA is CDR3 alone, 42 bases in frame from the first base. A distance of 10 bases separates the germline ends of V and J, which lose 3 bases and 2 bases respectively.

This record comes from a study of technical replicates of blood from several donors (dated by TCRdb to 2016 to 2017). The specimen was T cells isolated from PBMCs. The chain is encoded by TRBV5-1 joined to TRBJ2-3; TRBD1 might be the D gene, on 6 matching bases. The source is a human donor in good health. The DNA sequence reads TGCGCCAGCAGCTCAGGGGAGCCCACAGATACGCAGTATTTT. Its translation reads: CASSSGEPTDTQYF.